These T cell receptor beta chains were read from a single sample in a study of blood T cell repertoires in COVID-19. Measured with immunoSEQ multiplex PCR; TCRdb has only the in-frame clones, and not every one. The data show hundreds of thousands of clones, about four fifths seen once. Sequenced material: peripheral blood. The receptors shown here come from an elderly man with acute or convalescent COVID-19. CDR3s include the opening cysteine and the closing phenylalanine or tryptophan. D genes are given only for firm matches. Where a row states a size, it is once, few, many or the class of an expanded clone; other rows omit it.

d_call	clone_size	j_call	v_call	cdr3_nt	cdr3_aa
NA	few	TRBJ1-5	TRBV28	TGTGCCAGCAGCCCCAACTCGGTAATTAGCAATCAGCCCCAGCATTTT	CASSPNSVISNQPQHF
TRBD2	NA	TRBJ2-2	TRBV2	TGTGCCAGCGGTCAGTGGAGCGGGAGAATGACCGGGGAGCTGTTTTTT	CASGQWSGRMTGELFF
NA	NA	TRBJ2-2	TRBV30	TGTGCCTTTAAACAACTGGCAGGCACCGGGGAGCTGTTTTTT	CAFKQLAGTGELFF
NA	NA	TRBJ1-1	TRBV27	TGTGCCAGCAGTTTATCGGCGGCGCTCGAGGACACTGAAGCTTTCTTT	CASSLSAALEDTEAFF
TRBD1	NA	TRBJ1-2	TRBV6-1	TGTGCCAGCAGTGAAGAGTCGGACAGGGGTGGCTACACCTTC	CASSEESDRGGYTF
TRBD2	NA	TRBJ2-2	TRBV18	TGTGCCAGCTTTGGAGCGGGAGGAAAAACCGGGGAGCTGTTTTTT	CASFGAGGKTGELFF
TRBD2	NA	TRBJ2-2	TRBV11-2	TGTGCCAGCAGCAACCCTAGCGGGGGGGCCCCCGGGGAGCTGTTTTTT	CASSNPSGGAPGELFF
NA	NA	TRBJ2-3	TRBV11-3	TGTGCCAGCAGCAGGGGAAGCGGGTCGGCAGATACGCAGTATTTT	CASSRGSGSADTQYF
TRBD1	NA	TRBJ2-2	TRBV5-1	TGCGCCAGCAGCTCCGTACCGGGACAGCAAGACACCGGGGAGCTGTTTTTT	CASSSVPGQQDTGELFF
TRBD1	NA	TRBJ1-2	TRBV6-4	TGTGCCAGCAGCCCCAGCGGACAGGCTAACTATGGCTACACCTTC	CASSPSGQANYGYTF
TRBD1	NA	TRBJ2-7	TRBV6-5	TGTGCCAGCAGTAGTGTAGGACAGGGGACCGAGCAGTACTTC	CASSSVGQGTEQYF
NA	NA	TRBJ2-1	TRBV18	TGTGCCAGCTCACCATATTCCAGGGAAGTAAGCTACAATGAGCAGTTCTTC	CASSPYSREVSYNEQFF
NA	NA	TRBJ2-3	TRBV5-1	TGCGCCAGCAGCCATGGCGGGGAGGATACGCAGTATTTT	CASSHGGEDTQYF
TRBD1	NA	TRBJ2-1	TRBV24-1	TGTGCCACCAGTGATCCCGGACAGGGGGGAGTAGGTGAGCAGTTCTTC	CATSDPGQGGVGEQFF
NA	NA	TRBJ1-5	TRBV5-5	TGTGCCAGCAGCTCCCGGGATAGAGACAATCAGCCCCAGCATTTT	CASSSRDRDNQPQHF
NA	NA	TRBJ2-5	TRBV5-1	TGCGCCAGCAGCACCCGACAGGCCCAAGAGACCCAGTACTTC	CASSTRQAQETQYF